Following are 10 T cell receptor beta chains from one sample sequenced in a study of T cell responses to AZD1222 COVID-19 vaccine. Assay used: immunoSEQ multiplex PCR; TCRdb lists only in-frame clones, some missing. The repertoire holds about 120,000 clones, approximately 88% seen once, with roughly 5.4% in the top ten. The source material was peripheral blood, sampled on day 0 of AZD1222 vaccination. The receptors stem from an adult in good health.

In nucleotides, the CDR3 is TGTGCCAGCAGAAGGGGGTTCAGCTCCTACGAGCAGTACTTC. Residues: CASRRGFSSYEQYF. The chain links TRBV6-5 to TRBJ2-7; D possibly corresponds to TRBD1 (6 bases). Trimming removed 6 bases from V and 0 bases from J, with 12 bases in between. The V gene's germline CDR1 is MNHEY and CDR2 SVGAGI. The CDR3 is 14 amino acids.

This chain joins TRBV24-1 and TRBJ2-1; TRBD2 matches 7 bases. V trimming: 5 bases; J trimming: 1 base; junction bases outside the gene matches: 7. CDR3 size: 16 residues. The germline CDR1 and CDR2 sequences are KGHDR and SFDVKD. CDR3 DNA: TGTGCCACCAGTGCCGGACTAGGAGGGTCCTACAATGAGCAGTTCTTC. Translation gives CATSAGLGGSYNEQFF.

The chain couples TRBV14 to TRBJ1-5; TRBD1 agrees at 8 bases. V was pared by 0 bases and J by 6 bases, with 10 bases of the junction left unmatched. CDR3 length equals 17 residues. Germline V gene sequence: CDR1 SGHDN, CDR2 FVKESK. CDR3 nucleotides: TGTGCCAGCAGCCAAGAAAGGCTCAGGGGGCTGGGTCAGCCCCAGCATTTT. Translated: CASSQERLRGLGQPQHF. The whole variable domain, filled in from reference TRBV14 and TRBJ1-5, reads EAGVTQFPSHSVIEKGQTVTLRCDPISGHDNLYWYRRVMGKEIKFLLHFVKESKQDESGMPNNRFLAERTGGTYSTLKVQPAELEDSGVYFCASSQERLRGLGQPQHFGDGTRLSIL.

This chain uses TRBV9 with TRBJ1-2, with D perhaps TRBD1 (6 bases). The CDR3 length is 14 residues. Germline V CDR1 and CDR2: SGDLS, YYNGEE. The V and J ends lost 3 bases and 6 bases respectively, with 15 bases between them. CDR3: CASSAQQGSDGYTF. DNA for the CDR3: TGTGCCAGCAGCGCGCAACAGGGATCGGATGGCTACACCTTC.

This chain uses TRBV5-4 with TRBJ2-7, with TRBD1 matching over 9 bases. Germline V CDR1 and CDR2: SGHNT, YYREEE (reference sequence). With 2 bases clipped from V and 2 bases from J, the junction kept 5 bases outside the gene matches. The CDR3 extends over 15 amino acids. The CDR3 bases are TGTGCCAGCAGCTTAGGCGGACAGGGGACCTACGAGCAGTACTTC. It encodes CASSLGGQGTYEQYF.

CDR3 amino acids: CASGLVQTGDQPQHF. The CDR3 coding sequence is TGTGCTAGTGGTTTGGTACAGACAGGGGATCAGCCCCAGCATTTT. The chain employs TRBV12-5 and TRBJ1-5; 8 positions agree with TRBD1. CDR1 is LGHNT and CDR2 is FRNRAP in the germline V gene. V lost 0 bases and J lost 5; bases outside the gene matches: 3. CDR3 length equals 15 residues.

The rearrangement joins TRBV2 to TRBJ1-1; the match to TRBD1 covers 9 bases. The CDR3 runs 15 residues. The V gene's germline CDR1 is SNHLY and CDR2 FYNNEI. V was pared by 6 bases and J by 7 bases, with 12 bases of the junction left unmatched. The CDR3 bases are TGTGCCAGCAGCAAAGACCGGGACAGGGTACGTGAAGCTTTCTTT. It yields the protein CASSKDRDRVREAFF.

The chain couples TRBV5-5 to TRBJ1-5, with D hard to call. The germline gives CDR1 SGHKS, CDR2 YYEKEE (reference sequence). The CDR3 covers 12 residues. The V and J ends lost 2 bases and 5 bases respectively, with 5 bases between them. CDR3 residues: CASSFGDQPQHF. For the CDR3, the DNA is TGTGCCAGCAGCTTTGGGGATCAGCCCCAGCATTTT.

This clone was counted once. The chain carries TRBV7-9 and TRBJ1-3, with TRBD1 matching over 7 bases. Germline CDR1 is SEHNR and CDR2 is FQNEAQ (reference sequence). The CDR3 runs to 15 residues. V trimming: 5 bases; J trimming: 0 bases; junction bases outside the gene matches: 4. Here the CDR3 reads CASSKGAASGNTIYF. The CDR3 nucleotides read TGTGCCAGCAGCAAGGGGGCCGCCTCTGGAAACACCATATATTTT.

Concerning this clone: An end of the junction does not agree with germline; a read error may underlie this. The chain couples TRBV6-5 to TRBJ2-2; 8 nucleotides match TRBD1. The germline CDR1 and CDR2 sequences are MNHEY and SVGAGI. This CDR3 spans 15 amino acids. CDR3 in amino acids: CASSPGTGNIGELFF. In DNA form, the CDR3 reads TGTGCCAGCAGCCCCGGGACAGGCAACATCGGGGAGCTGTTTTTT.